Reported below is one T cell receptor (beta chain). What it binds is not known. Treatment denoted: oral pan-JAK inhibitor, 5-10 mg twice daily. Investigators isolated RNA and reverse transcribed it into cDNA to act as the sequencing template. TCRdb's copy holds only in-frame clones and misses some; the assay was immunoSEQ multiplex PCR. The data contain under 200,000 clones, approximately 62% of them singletons. The data belong to a study of CD8+ T cells in alopecia areata. Findings of the study overall: Resident alphabeta T-cell populations of normal skin are likewise subject to sequencing in scalp samples.

Trimming took 3 bases from V and 4 from J, leaving 23 bases between them. The CDR3 has 18 residues. The germline V gene has CDR1 MGHDK and CDR2 SYGVNS. This sequence was found in a human donor with alopecia areata. Here the sequenced sample was CD4+ T cells sorted from blood, taken at week 24, from a patient treated with tofacitinib. The chain combines TRBV25-1 with TRBJ2-3; TRBD2 might be the D (6 bases). CDR3 loop: CASSDSGRGRGRADTQYF. The CDR3 coding sequence is TGTGCCAGCAGTGACTCTGGGCGGGGCCGCGGGCGGGCAGATACGCAGTATTTT.